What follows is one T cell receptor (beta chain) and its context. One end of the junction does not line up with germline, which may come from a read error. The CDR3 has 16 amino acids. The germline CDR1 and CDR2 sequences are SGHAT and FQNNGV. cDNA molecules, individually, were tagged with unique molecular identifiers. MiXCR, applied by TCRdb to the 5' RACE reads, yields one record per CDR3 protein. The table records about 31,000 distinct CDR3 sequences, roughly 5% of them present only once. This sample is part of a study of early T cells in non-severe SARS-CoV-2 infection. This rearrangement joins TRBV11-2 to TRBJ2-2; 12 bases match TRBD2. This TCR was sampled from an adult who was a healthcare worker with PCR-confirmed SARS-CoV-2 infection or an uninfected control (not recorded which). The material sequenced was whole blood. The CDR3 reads CASGFGLAGYTGELFF. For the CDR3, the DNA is TGTGCCAGCGGCTTCGGACTAGCGGGGTACACCGGGGAGCTGTTTTTT.